This T cell receptor (beta chain) is drawn from a study of identical twins. Points from the study as a whole: Partial confounding of zero-insertion analyses by invariant MAIT and iNKT cells was possible. Twins' excess sharing was less marked for out-of-frame beta sequences.

Template switching supplied a universal primer site; unique molecular identifiers were carried on the cDNA. Each CDR3 protein is one row after TCRdb ran MiXCR on the 5' RACE reads. This table holds fewer than 650,000 distinct CDR3 sequences, less than 9% found once. The trim removed 4 bases at V and 0 bases at J, leaving 7 bases unmatched. Germline values: CDR1 SQVTM, CDR2 ANQGSEA. The CDR3 covers 15 residues. In its sample, this clonotype was seen a few times. Its antigen remains unknown. These same records also appear under a second study, on yellow fever vaccine responses in identical twins.

The receptor comes from a woman aged 18 to 35 in good health. Source material: PBMCs. The gene calls are TRBV29-1 and TRBJ2-3; 7 positions match TRBD1. The CDR3 DNA reads as TGCAGCGTTGGACAGGGCGTAACTAGCACAGATACGCAGTATTTT. This translates into CSVGQGVTSTDTQYF.